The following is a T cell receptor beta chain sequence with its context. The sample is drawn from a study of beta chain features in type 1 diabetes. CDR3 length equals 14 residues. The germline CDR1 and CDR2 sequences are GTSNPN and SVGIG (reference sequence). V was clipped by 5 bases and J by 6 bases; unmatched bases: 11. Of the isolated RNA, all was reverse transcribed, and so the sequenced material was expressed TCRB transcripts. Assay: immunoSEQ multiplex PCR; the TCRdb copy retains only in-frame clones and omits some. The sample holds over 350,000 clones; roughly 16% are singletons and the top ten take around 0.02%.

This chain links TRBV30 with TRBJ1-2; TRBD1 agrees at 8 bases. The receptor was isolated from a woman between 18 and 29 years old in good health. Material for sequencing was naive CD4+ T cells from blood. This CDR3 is CAWVKKGTGDGYTF. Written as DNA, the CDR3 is TGTGCCTGGGTGAAGAAAGGGACAGGCGATGGCTACACCTTC.